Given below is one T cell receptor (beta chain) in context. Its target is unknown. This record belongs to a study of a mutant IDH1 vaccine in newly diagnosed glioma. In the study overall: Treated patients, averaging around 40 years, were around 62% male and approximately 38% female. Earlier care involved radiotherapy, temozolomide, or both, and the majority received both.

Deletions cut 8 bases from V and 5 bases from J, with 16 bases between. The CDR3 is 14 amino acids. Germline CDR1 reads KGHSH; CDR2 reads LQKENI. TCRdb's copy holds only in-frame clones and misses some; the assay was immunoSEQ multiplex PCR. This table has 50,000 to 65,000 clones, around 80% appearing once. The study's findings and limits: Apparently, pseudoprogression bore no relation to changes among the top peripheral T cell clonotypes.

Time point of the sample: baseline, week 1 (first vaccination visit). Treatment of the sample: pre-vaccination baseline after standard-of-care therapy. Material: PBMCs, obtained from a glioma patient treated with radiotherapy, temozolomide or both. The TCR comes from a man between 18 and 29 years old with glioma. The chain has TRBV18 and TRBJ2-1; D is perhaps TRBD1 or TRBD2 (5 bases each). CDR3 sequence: CASHQRDRDNEQFF. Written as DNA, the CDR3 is TGTGCCAGCCACCAAAGGGACCGAGACAATGAGCAGTTCTTC.